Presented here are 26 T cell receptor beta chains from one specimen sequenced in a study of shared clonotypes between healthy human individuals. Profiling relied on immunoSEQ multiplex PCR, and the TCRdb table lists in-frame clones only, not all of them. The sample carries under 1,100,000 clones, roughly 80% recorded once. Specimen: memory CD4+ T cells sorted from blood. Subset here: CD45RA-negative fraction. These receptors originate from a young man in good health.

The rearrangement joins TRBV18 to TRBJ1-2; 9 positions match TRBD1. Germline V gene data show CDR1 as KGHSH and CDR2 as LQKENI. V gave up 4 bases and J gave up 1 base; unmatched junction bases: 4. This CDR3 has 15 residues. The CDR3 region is CASSLADRGNYGYTF. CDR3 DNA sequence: TGTGCCAGCTCACTCGCGGACAGGGGTAACTATGGCTACACCTTC.

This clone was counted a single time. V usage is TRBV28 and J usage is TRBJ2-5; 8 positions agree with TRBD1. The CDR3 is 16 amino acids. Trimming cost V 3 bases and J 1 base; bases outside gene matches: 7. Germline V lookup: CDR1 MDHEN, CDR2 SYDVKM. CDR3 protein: CASSFLGQGPQETQYF. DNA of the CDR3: TGTGCCAGCAGTTTTCTTGGACAGGGCCCCCAAGAGACCCAGTACTTC.

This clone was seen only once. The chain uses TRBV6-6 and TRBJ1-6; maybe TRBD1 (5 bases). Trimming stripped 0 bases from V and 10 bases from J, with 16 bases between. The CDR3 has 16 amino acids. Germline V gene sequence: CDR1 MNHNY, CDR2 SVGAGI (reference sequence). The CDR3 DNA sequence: TGTGCCAGCAGTTACTCGACGCAGGGAGGCGGATCACCCCTCCACTTT. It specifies CASSYSTQGGGSPLHF.

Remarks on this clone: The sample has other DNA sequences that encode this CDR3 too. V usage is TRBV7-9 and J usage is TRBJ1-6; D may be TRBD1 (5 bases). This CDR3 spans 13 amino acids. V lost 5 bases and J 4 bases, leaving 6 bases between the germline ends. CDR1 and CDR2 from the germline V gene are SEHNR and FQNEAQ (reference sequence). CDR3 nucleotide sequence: TGTGCCAGCAGCCAGGGTTATAATTCACCCCTCCACTTT. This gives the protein CASSQGYNSPLHF.

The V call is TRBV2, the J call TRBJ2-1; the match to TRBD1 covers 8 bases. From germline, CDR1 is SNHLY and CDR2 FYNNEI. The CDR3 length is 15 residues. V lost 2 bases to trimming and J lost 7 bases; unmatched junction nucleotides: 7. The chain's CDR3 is CASSELGQARNEQFF. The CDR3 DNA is TGTGCCAGCAGTGAACTGGGACAGGCTCGAAATGAGCAGTTCTTC.

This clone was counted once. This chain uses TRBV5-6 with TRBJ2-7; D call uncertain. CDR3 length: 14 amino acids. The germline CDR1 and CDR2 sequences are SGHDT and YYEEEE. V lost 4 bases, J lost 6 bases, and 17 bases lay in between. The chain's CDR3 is CASSPWAVRSEQYF. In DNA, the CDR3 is TGTGCCAGCAGCCCTTGGGCAGTCCGAAGCGAGCAGTACTTC.

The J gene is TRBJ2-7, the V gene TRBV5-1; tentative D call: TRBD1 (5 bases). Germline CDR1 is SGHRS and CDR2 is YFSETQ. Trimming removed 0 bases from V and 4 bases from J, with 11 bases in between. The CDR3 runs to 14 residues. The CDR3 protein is CASSLETEKYEQYF. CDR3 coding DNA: TGCGCCAGCAGCTTGGAGACAGAAAAGTACGAGCAGTACTTC.

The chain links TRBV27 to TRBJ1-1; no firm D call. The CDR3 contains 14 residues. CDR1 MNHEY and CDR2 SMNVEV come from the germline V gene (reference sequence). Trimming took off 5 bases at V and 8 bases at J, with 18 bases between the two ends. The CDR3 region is CASSRPSLYPEAFF. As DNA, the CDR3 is TGTGCCAGCAGTCGACCTTCCCTTTATCCCGAAGCTTTCTTT.

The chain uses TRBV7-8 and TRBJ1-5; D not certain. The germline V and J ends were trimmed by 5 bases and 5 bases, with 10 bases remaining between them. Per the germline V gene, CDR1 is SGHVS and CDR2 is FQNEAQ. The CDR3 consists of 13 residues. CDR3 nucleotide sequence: TGTGCCAGCAGCCTCAACTACGATCAGCCCCAGCATTTT. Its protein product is CASSLNYDQPQHF. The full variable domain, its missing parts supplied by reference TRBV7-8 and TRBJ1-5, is GAGVSQSPRYKVAKRGQDVALRCDPISGHVSLFWYQQALGQGPEFLTYFQNEAQLDKSGLPSDRFFAERPEGSVSTLKIQRTQQEDSAVYLCASSLNYDQPQHFGDGTRLSIL.

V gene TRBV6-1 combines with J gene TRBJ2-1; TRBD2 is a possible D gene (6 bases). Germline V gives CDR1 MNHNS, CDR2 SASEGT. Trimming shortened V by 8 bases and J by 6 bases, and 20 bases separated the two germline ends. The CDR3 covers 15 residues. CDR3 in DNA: TGTGCCAGCGTTGAGGGAGGTAGCGGAGGCAATGAGCAGTTCTTC. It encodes CASVEGGSGGNEQFF.

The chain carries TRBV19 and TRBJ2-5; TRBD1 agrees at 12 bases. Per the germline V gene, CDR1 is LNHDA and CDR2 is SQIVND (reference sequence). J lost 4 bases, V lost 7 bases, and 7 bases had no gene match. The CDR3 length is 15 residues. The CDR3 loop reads CASMGTGGGGETQYF. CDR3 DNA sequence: TGTGCCAGTATGGGGACAGGGGGCGGAGGAGAGACCCAGTACTTC.

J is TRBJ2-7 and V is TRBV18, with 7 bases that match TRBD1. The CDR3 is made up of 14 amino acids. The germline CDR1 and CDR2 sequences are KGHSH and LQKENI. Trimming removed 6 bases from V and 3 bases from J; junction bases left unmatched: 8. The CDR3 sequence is CASSGDSGGYEQYF. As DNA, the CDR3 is TGTGCCAGCTCCGGAGACTCAGGGGGCTACGAGCAGTACTTC. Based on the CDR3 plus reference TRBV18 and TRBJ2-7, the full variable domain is NAGVMQNPRHLVRRRGQEARLRCSPMKGHSHVYWYRQLPEEGLKFMVYLQKENIIDESGMPKERFSAEFPKEGPSILRIQQVVRGDSAAYFCASSGDSGGYEQYFGPGTRLTVT.

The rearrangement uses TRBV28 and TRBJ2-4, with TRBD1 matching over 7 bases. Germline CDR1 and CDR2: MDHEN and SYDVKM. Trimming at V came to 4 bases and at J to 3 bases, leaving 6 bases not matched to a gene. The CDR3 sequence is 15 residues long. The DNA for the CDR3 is TGTGCCAGCAGTTACCACCGGGACAGCAAAAACATTCAGTACTTC. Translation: CASSYHRDSKNIQYF.

The CDR3 nucleotides read TGTGCCAGCAGTCCCTCTTTCCTGAGGCGGGGGAGGAACACCGGGGAGCTGTTTTTT. It translates to CASSPSFLRRGRNTGELFF. The chain links TRBV28 to TRBJ2-2; 7 bases line up with TRBD2. The germline V gene has CDR1 MDHEN and CDR2 SYDVKM. The CDR3 contains 19 residues. The V gene end was trimmed by 5 bases and the J gene end by 1 base; junction bases not matched to a gene: 16.

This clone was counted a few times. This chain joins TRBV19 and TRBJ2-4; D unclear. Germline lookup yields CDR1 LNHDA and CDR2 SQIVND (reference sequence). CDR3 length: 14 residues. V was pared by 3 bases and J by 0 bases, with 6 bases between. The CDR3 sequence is CASSMAVAKNIQYF. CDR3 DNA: TGTGCCAGTAGTATGGCAGTAGCCAAAAACATTCAGTACTTC.

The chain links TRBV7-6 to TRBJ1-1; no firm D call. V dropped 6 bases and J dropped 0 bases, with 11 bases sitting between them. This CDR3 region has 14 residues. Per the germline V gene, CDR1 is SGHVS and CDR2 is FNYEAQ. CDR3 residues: CASSPKALNTEAFF. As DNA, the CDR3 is TGTGCCAGCAGTCCCAAAGCACTGAACACTGAAGCTTTCTTT.

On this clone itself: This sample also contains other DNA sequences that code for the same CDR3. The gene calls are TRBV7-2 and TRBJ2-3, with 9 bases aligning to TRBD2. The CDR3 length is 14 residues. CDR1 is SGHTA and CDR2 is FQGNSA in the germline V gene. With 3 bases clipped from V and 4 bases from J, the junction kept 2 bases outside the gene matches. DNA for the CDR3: TGTGCCAGCAGCTTGGGACTAGCTTCAGATACGCAGTATTTT. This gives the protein CASSLGLASDTQYF. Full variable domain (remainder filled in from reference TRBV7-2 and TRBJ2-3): GAGVSQSPSNKVTEKGKDVELRCDPISGHTALYWYRQSLGQGLEFLIYFQGNSAPDKSGLPSDRFSAERTGGSVSTLTIQRTQQEDSAVYLCASSLGLASDTQYFGPGTRLTVL.

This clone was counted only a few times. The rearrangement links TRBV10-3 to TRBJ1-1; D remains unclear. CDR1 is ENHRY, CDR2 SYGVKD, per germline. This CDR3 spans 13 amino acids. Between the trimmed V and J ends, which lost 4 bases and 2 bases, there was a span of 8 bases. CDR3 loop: CAISVSSNTEAFF. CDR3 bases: TGTGCCATCAGTGTGTCCAGCAACACTGAAGCTTTCTTT.

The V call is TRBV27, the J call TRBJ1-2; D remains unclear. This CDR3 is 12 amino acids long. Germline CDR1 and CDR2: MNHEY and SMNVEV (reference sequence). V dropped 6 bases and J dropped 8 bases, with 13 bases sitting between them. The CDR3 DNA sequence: TGTGCCAGCAGGGATAAAGAGAGGGGCTACACCTTC. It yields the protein CASRDKERGYTF.

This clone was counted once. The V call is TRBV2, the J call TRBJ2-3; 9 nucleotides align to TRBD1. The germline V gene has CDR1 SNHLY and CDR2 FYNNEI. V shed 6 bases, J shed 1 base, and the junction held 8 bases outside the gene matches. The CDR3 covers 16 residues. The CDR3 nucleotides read TGTGCCAGCAGGAGATACAGGGGGCAAGGCACAGATACGCAGTATTTT. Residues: CASRRYRGQGTDTQYF.

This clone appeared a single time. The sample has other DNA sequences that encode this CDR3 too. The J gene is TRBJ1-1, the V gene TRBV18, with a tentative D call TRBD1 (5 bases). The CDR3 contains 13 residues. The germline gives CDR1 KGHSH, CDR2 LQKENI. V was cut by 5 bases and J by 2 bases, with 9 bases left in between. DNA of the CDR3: TGTGCCAGCTCATCAGACAGAAACACTGAAGCTTTCTTT. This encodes CASSSDRNTEAFF.

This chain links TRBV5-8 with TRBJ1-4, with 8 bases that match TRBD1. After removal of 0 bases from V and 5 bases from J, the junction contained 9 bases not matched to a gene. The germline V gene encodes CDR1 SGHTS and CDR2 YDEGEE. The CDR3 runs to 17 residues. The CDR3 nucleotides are TGTGCCAGCAGCTTGGGATCAAACAGGGGGATAAATGAAAAACTGTTTTTT. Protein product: CASSLGSNRGINEKLFF. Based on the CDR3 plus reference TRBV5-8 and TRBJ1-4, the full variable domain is EAGVTQSPTHLIKTRGQQATLRCSPISGHTSVYWYQQALGLGLQFLLWYDEGEERNRGNFPPRFSGRQFPNYSSELNVNALELEDSALYLCASSLGSNRGINEKLFFGSGTQLSVL.

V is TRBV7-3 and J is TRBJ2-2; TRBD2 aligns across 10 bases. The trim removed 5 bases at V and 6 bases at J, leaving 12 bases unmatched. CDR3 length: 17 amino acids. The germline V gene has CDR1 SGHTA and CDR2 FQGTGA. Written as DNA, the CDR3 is TGTGCCAGCAGCCCCCGTCCTAGCGGGGGCCGACCCGGGGAGCTGTTTTTT. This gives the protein CASSPRPSGGRPGELFF.

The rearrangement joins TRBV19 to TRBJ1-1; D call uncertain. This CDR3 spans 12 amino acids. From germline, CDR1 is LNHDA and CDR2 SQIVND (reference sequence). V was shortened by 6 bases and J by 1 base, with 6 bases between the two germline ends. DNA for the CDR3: TGTGCCAGTAGGTGGAGGAACACTGAAGCTTTCTTT. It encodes CASRWRNTEAFF.

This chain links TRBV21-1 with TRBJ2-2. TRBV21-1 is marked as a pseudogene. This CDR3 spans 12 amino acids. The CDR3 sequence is CAAVRGHGELFF. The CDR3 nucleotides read TGTGCCGCAGTACGGGGGCACGGGGAGCTGTTTTTT.

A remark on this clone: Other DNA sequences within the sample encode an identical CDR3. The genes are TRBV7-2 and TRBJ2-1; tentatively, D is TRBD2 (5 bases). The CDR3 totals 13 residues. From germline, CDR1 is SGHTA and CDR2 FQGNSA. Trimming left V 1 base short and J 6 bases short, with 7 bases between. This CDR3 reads CASSLVRGNEQFF. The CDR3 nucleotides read TGTGCCAGCAGCTTAGTTCGGGGCAATGAGCAGTTCTTC.